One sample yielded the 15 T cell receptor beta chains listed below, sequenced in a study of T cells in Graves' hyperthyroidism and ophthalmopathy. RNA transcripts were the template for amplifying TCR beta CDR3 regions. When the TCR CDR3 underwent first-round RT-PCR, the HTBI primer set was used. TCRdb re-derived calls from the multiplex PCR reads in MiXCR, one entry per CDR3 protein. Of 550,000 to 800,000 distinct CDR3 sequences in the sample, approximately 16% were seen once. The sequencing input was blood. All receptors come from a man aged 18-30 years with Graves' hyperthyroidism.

CDR3 sequence (DNA): TGTGCCAGCAGCACCGGGCCCCGGGGAGATACGCAGTATTTT. This encodes CASSTGPRGDTQYF. The chain combines TRBV28 with TRBJ2-3, with D maybe TRBD2 (5 bases). CDR3 size: 14 residues. The ends were cut back, 6 bases at V and 5 bases at J, with 15 bases in the middle. CDR1 MDHEN and CDR2 SYDVKM come from the germline V gene.

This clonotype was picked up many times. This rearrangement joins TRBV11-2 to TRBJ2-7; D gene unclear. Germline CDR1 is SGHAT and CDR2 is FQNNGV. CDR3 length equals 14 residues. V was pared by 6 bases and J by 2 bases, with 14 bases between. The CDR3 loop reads CASSSFGRTYEQYF. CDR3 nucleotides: TGTGCCAGCAGTTCATTCGGCCGAACCTACGAGCAGTACTTC.

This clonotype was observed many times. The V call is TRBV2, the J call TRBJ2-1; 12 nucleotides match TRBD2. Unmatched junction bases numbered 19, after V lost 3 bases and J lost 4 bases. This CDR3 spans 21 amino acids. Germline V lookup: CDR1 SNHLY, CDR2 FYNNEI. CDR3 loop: CASSERLAGDGVLGLYNEQFF. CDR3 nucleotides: TGTGCCAGCAGTGAGAGACTAGCGGGAGATGGGGTTCTTGGATTGTACAATGAGCAGTTCTTC.

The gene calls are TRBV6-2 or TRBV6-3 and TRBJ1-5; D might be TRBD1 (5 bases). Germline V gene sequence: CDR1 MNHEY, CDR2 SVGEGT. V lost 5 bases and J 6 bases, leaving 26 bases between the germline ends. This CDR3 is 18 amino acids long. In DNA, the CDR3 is TGTGCCAGCAGTCCTTCGTTGAGAGTCCCCGAGGGGATTCAGCCCCAGCATTTT. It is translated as CASSPSLRVPEGIQPQHF.

CDR3 in amino acids: CASSLDGTGSEKLFF. As DNA, the CDR3 is TGTGCCAGCAGCTTGGATGGGACAGGGAGTGAAAAACTGTTTTTT. The rearrangement uses TRBV5-4 and TRBJ1-4; 9 nucleotides agree with TRBD1. V was clipped by 0 bases and J by 7 bases; unmatched bases: 4. This CDR3 is built from 15 residues. Germline CDR1 SGHNT, CDR2 YYREEE (reference sequence).

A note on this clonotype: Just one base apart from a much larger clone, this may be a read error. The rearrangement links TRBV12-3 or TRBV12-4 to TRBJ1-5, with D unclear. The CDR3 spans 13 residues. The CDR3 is CASSLGTDQPRHF. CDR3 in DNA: TGTGCCAGCAGTTTAGGGACGGATCAGCCCCGGCATTTT.

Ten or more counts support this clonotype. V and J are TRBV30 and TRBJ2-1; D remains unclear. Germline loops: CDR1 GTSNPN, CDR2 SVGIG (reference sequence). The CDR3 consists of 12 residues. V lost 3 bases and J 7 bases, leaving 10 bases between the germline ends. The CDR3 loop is CAWRILENEQFF. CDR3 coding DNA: TGTGCCTGGAGGATTTTAGAGAATGAGCAGTTCTTC.

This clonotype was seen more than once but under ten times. The CDR3 coding sequence is TGCAGTGCTACGAGACTCGGCTACGAGCAGTACTTC. Amino acid sequence: CSATRLGYEQYF. This chain uses TRBV20-1 with TRBJ2-7; D is undetermined. The germline V gene has CDR1 DFQATT and CDR2 SNEGSKA (reference sequence). The CDR3 totals 12 residues. Trimming took 4 bases from V and 3 from J, leaving 10 bases between them.

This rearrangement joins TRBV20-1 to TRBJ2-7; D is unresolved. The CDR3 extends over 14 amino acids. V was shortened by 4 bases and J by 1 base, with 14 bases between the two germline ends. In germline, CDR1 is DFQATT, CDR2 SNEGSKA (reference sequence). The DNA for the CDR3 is TGCAGTGCTACAGGCCCGACATCATCCTACGAGCAGTACTTC. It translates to CSATGPTSSYEQYF.

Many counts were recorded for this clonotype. The CDR3 DNA sequence: TGTGCCAGCAGCTTAGCGACAGGGGGAGGCTACGAGCAGTACTTC. Translation: CASSLATGGGYEQYF. This chain joins TRBV7-2 and TRBJ2-7; 9 bases match TRBD1. CDR1 is SGHTA and CDR2 is FQGNSA in the germline V gene. V gave up 0 bases and J gave up 3 bases; unmatched junction bases: 3. The length of the CDR3 is 15 residues.

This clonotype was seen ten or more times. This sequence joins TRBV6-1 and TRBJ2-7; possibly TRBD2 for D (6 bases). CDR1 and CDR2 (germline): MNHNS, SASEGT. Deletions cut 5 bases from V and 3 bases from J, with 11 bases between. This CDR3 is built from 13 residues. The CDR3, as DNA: TGTGCCAGCAGTTATGGAGGGAACTACGAGCAGTACTTC. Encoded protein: CASSYGGNYEQYF.

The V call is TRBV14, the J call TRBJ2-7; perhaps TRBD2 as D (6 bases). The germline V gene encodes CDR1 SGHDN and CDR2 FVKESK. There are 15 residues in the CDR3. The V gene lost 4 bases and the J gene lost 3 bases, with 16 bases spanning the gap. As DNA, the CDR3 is TGTGCCAGCAGCCCGATTCCGGGACTCAGCTACGAGCAGTACTTC. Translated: CASSPIPGLSYEQYF.

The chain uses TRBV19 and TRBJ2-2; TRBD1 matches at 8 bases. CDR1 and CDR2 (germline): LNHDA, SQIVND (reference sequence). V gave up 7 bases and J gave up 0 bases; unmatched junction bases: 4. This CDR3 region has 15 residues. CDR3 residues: CASTGTGPNTGELFF. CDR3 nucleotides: TGTGCCAGTACCGGGACAGGACCGAACACCGGGGAGCTGTTTTTT.

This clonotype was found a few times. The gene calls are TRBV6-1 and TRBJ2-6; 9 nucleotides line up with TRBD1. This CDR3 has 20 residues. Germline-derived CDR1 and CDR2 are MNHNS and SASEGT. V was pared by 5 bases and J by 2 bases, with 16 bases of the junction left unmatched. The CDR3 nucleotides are TGTGCCAGCAGTTCCATCATTACCGACAGGGGGAGAGCTGGGGCCAACGTCCTGACTTTC. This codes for CASSSIITDRGRAGANVLTF.

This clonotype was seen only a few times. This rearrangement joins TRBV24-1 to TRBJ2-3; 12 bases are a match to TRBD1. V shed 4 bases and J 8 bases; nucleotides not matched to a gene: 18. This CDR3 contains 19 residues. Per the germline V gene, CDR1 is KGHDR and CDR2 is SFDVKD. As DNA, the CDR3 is TGTGCCACCAGTGACCCCCGGGACAGGGGGCGCAAATCGGCCGTTACGCAGTATTTT. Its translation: CATSDPRDRGRKSAVTQYF.